Listed here are 2 T cell receptor beta chains from one sample, sequenced in a study of monozygotic twins with inflammatory bowel disease. TCRdb reprocessed the 5' RACE reads; each CDR3 protein has one entry and no DNA is given. The table lists 85,000 to 110,000 distinct CDR3 sequences, with approximately 2% in the top ten. Sequences were obtained from blood. Every receptor here comes from a human donor with ulcerative colitis or Crohn's disease, or a healthy co-twin of an affected twin (not recorded which).

The rearrangement links TRBV12-3 or TRBV12-4 to TRBJ2-2; TCRdb returns TRBD1, unconfirmable since there is no DNA. The CDR3 has 19 residues. The CDR3 reads CASSSRRTGAGDLTGELFF.

The rearrangement joins TRBV28 to TRBJ2-7; TCRdb reports TRBD1, a call that lacks DNA to check it against. Germline V gene lookup returns CDR1 MDHEN and CDR2 SYDVKM. The CDR3 spans 18 residues. Here the CDR3 reads CASSSNNRGLKISYEQYF.